The 5 T cell receptor beta chains presented below share a single source sample, sequenced in a study of T cell responses to AZD1222 COVID-19 vaccine. Here immunoSEQ multiplex PCR was the method, and the copy in TCRdb shows in-frame clones only, minus some. The sample includes more than 150,000 clones, around 94% of them seen just once. Here the sequenced sample was peripheral blood, taken 28 days after the second AZD1222 dose. Source of these receptors: an adult who received the AZD1222 COVID-19 vaccine.

This chain connects TRBV6-1 to TRBJ1-2; D might be TRBD1 (5 bases). Germline lookup yields CDR1 MNHNS and CDR2 SASEGT. This CDR3 has 14 amino acids. Trimming stripped 3 bases from V and 1 base from J, with 9 bases between. CDR3 nucleotides: TGTGCCAGCAGTGATACGGGGCTTAACTATGGCTACACCTTC. It specifies CASSDTGLNYGYTF.

There are a few counts of this clone. In nucleotides, the CDR3 is TGTGCCAGCAGACTAGCGGGGGCCGCCGAGCAGTACTTC. Its translation: CASRLAGAAEQYF. The gene calls are TRBV28 and TRBJ2-7; 11 nucleotides line up with TRBD2. CDR1 and CDR2 from the germline V gene are MDHEN and SYDVKM. V lost 6 bases and J lost 6; bases outside the gene matches: 4. The CDR3 is made up of 13 amino acids. Full variable domain (outside the CDR3, taken from reference TRBV28 and TRBJ2-7): DVKVTQSSRYLVKRTGEKVFLECVQDMDHENMFWYRQDPGLGLRLIYFSYDVKMKEKGDIPEGYSVSREKKERFSLILESASTNQTSMYLCASRLAGAAEQYFGPGTRLTVT.

This clone was seen a few times. The V gene is TRBV15, the J gene TRBJ2-7, with unresolved D. This CDR3 comprises 15 residues. In germline, CDR1 is LNHNV, CDR2 YYDKDF (reference sequence). V was shortened by 0 bases and J by 2 bases, with 11 bases between the two germline ends. The CDR3 DNA sequence: TGTGCCACCAGCAGAGATTATGTGCTAACCTACGAGCAGTACTTC. This codes for CATSRDYVLTYEQYF. The variable domain in full, with the rest retrieved from reference TRBV15 and TRBJ2-7, is DAMVIQNPRYQVTQFGKPVTLSCSQTLNHNVMYWYQQKSSQAPKLLFHYYDKDFNNEADTPDNFQSRRPNTSFCFLDIRSPGLGDTAMYLCATSRDYVLTYEQYFGPGTRLTVT.

Here the CDR3 DNA reads TGTGCCAGCAGCCAAGATGTTGAGCAGTTCTTC. This encodes CASSQDVEQFF. This chain joins TRBV3-1 (or the pseudogene TRBV3-2) and TRBJ2-1, with D unresolved. The germline CDR1 and CDR2 sequences are LGHDT and YNNKEL (reference sequence). V was clipped by 0 bases and J by 9 bases, with 3 bases between them. The CDR3 loop spans 11 amino acids.

V gene TRBV15 combines with J gene TRBJ1-1; D not certain. This CDR3 spans 13 amino acids. Germline V lookup: CDR1 LNHNV, CDR2 YYDKDF (reference sequence). V lost 0 bases and J 5 bases, leaving 7 bases between the germline ends. The CDR3 DNA is TGTGCCACCAGCAGAGATCCTAAAACTGAAGCTTTCTTT. Its protein is CATSRDPKTEAFF. Full variable domain (remainder filled in from reference TRBV15 and TRBJ1-1): DAMVIQNPRYQVTQFGKPVTLSCSQTLNHNVMYWYQQKSSQAPKLLFHYYDKDFNNEADTPDNFQSRRPNTSFCFLDIRSPGLGDTAMYLCATSRDPKTEAFFGQGTRLTVV.